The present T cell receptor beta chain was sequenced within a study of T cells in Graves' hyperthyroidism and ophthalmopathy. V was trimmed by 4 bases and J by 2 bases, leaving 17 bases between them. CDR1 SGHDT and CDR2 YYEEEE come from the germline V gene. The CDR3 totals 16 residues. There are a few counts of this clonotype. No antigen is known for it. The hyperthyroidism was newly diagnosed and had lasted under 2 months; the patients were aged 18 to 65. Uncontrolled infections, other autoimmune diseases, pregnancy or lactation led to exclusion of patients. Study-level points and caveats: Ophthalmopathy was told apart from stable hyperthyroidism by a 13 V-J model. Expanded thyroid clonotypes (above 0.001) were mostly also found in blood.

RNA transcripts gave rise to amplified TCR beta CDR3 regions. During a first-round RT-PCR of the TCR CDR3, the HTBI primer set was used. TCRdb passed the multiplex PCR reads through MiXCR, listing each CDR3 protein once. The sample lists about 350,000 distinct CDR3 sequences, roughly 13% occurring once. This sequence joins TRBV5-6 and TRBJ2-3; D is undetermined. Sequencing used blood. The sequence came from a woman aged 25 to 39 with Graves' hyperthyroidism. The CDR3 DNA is TGTGCCAGCAGCATCGGAATAGCTCCGATCACAGATACGCAGTATTTT. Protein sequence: CASSIGIAPITDTQYF.